A selection of T cell receptor beta chains follows, all from one sample in a study of HIV-infected patients and healthy controls. MiXCR, applied by TCRdb to the 5' RACE reads, yields one record per CDR3 protein. The sample holds roughly 18,000 distinct CDR3 sequences, 12% seen once. Material: blood. These receptors were taken from an adult in good health. The CDR3 runs from the conserved cysteine through the conserved F or W.

j_call,v_call,cdr3_aa
TRBJ2-6,TRBV30,CACRAFSGANVLTF
TRBJ1-2,TRBV20-1,CSAREGQNYGYTF
TRBJ2-5,TRBV5-1,CASSLTAELLETQYF
TRBJ1-1,TRBV6-4,CASSDGGENTEAFF
TRBJ2-1,TRBV7-2,CASSLVLEGRNEQFF
TRBJ1-5,TRBV21-1,CASSKEPQHF
TRBJ1-2,TRBV7-8,CASTGTPYGYTF
TRBJ1-2,TRBV6-6,CASRRGEVGYTF
TRBJ1-2,TRBV4-3,CASSPPGQDYGYTF
TRBJ2-1,TRBV4-2,CASSPVEGGPFEQFF
TRBJ1-2,TRBV18,CASSPPGYGYTF
TRBJ1-1,TRBV7-2,CASSLAFGGLTEAFF
TRBJ1-2,TRBV6-2/TRBV6-3,CASSPDGTGTYGYTF
TRBJ2-1,TRBV18,CASSLYGTLSSYNEQFF
TRBJ1-2,TRBV7-2,CASNSGPLYGYTF
TRBJ1-1,TRBV6-2/TRBV6-3,CASSYSGRRNTEAFF
TRBJ1-5,TRBV2,CASTSERSQPQHF
TRBJ1-5,TRBV16,CASSQRQGSNQPQHF
TRBJ2-3,TRBV7-3,CASSLSGAGDTQYF
TRBJ1-2,TRBV12-3/TRBV12-4,CASTPGQGNYGYTF
TRBJ1-5,TRBV12-5,CASGLVQEGGLYSNQPQHF
TRBJ2-7,TRBV7-9,CASSSDGYEQYF
TRBJ1-1,TRBV28,CASSLLPGQGNTEAFF
TRBJ1-5,TRBV7-2,CASSLGVSRGDQPQHF
TRBJ2-5,TRBV15,CATSRVQETQYF
TRBJ1-5,TRBV6-2/TRBV6-3,CATRSRNQPQHF
TRBJ2-3,TRBV5-8,CASSLSASRTDTQYF
TRBJ1-4,TRBV6-2/TRBV6-3,CASRISATNEKLFF
TRBJ2-5,TRBV7-2,CASSYSGQGRLETQYF
TRBJ1-2,TRBV4-3,CASSQWTGLYTF
TRBJ1-2,TRBV28,CASTAIKQGYYGYTF
TRBJ1-2,TRBV20-1,CSARDGDSNYGYTF
TRBJ2-2,TRBV20-1,CSARESRGGAGELFF
TRBJ2-1,TRBV14,CASSQVRSGEQFF
TRBJ1-4,TRBV6-5,CASRSVGGNEKLFF
TRBJ2-7,TRBV6-2/TRBV6-3,CASSSLSYEQYF
TRBJ1-2,TRBV5-1,CASSQDSYGYTF
TRBJ1-2,TRBV10-3,CAISSDYGYTF
TRBJ1-1,TRBV7-2,CASSSHRLTGPDEAFF
TRBJ1-2,TRBV18,CASQGGGSLGYTF
TRBJ1-4,TRBV5-1,CASSFANEFNEKLFF
TRBJ2-3,TRBV5-6,CASSLVQGGLYTQYF
TRBJ1-1,TRBV4-1,CASSQSIGEGGNTEAFF
TRBJ1-6,TRBV20-1,CSALSDRGNSPLHF
TRBJ2-1,TRBV19,CASNGQLLPYNEQFF
TRBJ1-1,TRBV11-2,CASSLRVTPGAKEAFF
TRBJ2-1,TRBV6-5,CASSTNNRGTEQFF
TRBJ2-6,TRBV12-3/TRBV12-4,CASSFPGGNSGANVLTF
TRBJ2-3,TRBV4-2,CASSQDREPGTDTQYF
TRBJ2-3,TRBV20-1,CSARWDINTDTQYF
TRBJ2-3,TRBV7-2,CASSTGTADTQYF
TRBJ2-4,TRBV7-9,CASSSGAGLAKNIQYF
TRBJ1-5,TRBV15,CATSRELGQPQHF
TRBJ2-3,TRBV6-2/TRBV6-3,CASSYPNSPDTQYF
TRBJ1-6,TRBV3-1,CASSLGHPNSPLHF
TRBJ2-2,TRBV4-3,CASSLLRGWGAGELFF
TRBJ2-3,TRBV12-3/TRBV12-4,CASRQGQSTDTQYF
TRBJ1-4,TRBV12-3/TRBV12-4,CASSLSSNEKLFF
TRBJ1-5,TRBV27,CASSPILQGRGPQHF